This T cell receptor beta chain originates from a study of cytomegalovirus exposure and HLA in healthy donors. V was clipped by 4 bases and J by 2 bases; unmatched bases: 3. The V gene's germline CDR1 is SEHNR and CDR2 FQNEAQ (reference sequence). The CDR3 is 14 residues long. Donors were drawn from the roughly 110-subject validation cohort, separate from the approximately 620-subject first cohort. Overall study results and limits: Per published reports, the classifier diagnosed cytomegalovirus status with high specificity and sensitivity. In vitro data verified three CMV-associated chains as specific for CMV antigens.

TCRdb's copy holds only in-frame clones and misses some; the assay was immunoSEQ multiplex PCR. The profile covers about 130,000 clones, with approximately 95% appearing a single time and 1.5% to 2% taken by the ten largest. About this clone itself: Its antigen is unidentified.

Specimen: PBMCs. V and J are TRBV7-9 and TRBJ2-3; 7 bases map to TRBD1. This receptor was obtained from a man aged 18 to 29 in good health and CMV-seronegative. The CDR3 loop is CASSSDRATDTQYF. The DNA of the CDR3 is TGTGCCAGCAGCTCCGACAGGGCCACAGATACGCAGTATTTT.